This record looks at one T cell receptor beta chain sequence and its context. As yet, its antigen is unknown. This record comes from a study of regulatory T cells in long-lasting Graves disease. Whole-study results and caveats: Persistent Graves' patients possessed reduced TCR diversity relative to recently diagnosed ones. TRBV28, TRBJ1-2 and TRBJ2-5 were favored in persistent disease.

Time point denoted: persistent/refractory GD, antithyroid drugs over 5 years with positive TRAb. There was RNA extracted from PBMCs, and the TCR library was made from it. The authors built TCR beta libraries using iRepertoire HTBI primers and Arm-PCR of CDR3 regions. How the authors handled the data: Analysis of the samples identified about 62 TRBV and 13 to 15 TRBJ segments. TCRdb reprocessed the multiplex PCR reads with MiXCR, giving one entry per CDR3 protein. The V and J calls and clone size are TCRdb's, not the authors'. The table records roughly 400,000 distinct CDR3 sequences, roughly 20% of them present only once. V lost 2 bases to trimming and J lost 8 bases, with 21 bases between them. The CDR3 has 15 residues. Per germline, CDR1 DFQATT and CDR2 SNEGSKA (reference sequence).

The source material was peripheral blood mononuclear cells (PBMCs), sampled when the disease was refractory, from a patient treated with antithyroid drugs. The receptor was isolated from a female donor with Graves disease. This chain joins TRBV20-1 and TRBJ1-2; possible D gene TRBD1, 6 bases. CDR3 loop: CSARSLGQGREGYTF. In DNA form, the CDR3 reads TGCAGTGCTAGATCCTTGGGGCAGGGGAGGGAAGGCTACACCTTC.